This T cell receptor beta chain was documented in a study of T cells after posttransplantation cyclophosphamide. Study outcomes and limitations: Recipient CMV seropositivity and CMV reactivation strongly tracked TRB clonality.

Details on this clone: Its antigen is not identified.

Method: immunoSEQ multiplex PCR; TCRdb's copy keeps in-frame clones and lacks some. The sample gives under 75,000 clones, about 94% of which show up once; about 3.1% is in the top ten. Losses at the gene ends were 5 bases for V and 1 base for J; bases not matched to a gene: 2. This CDR3 has 14 residues. The V gene's germline CDR1 is SNHLY and CDR2 FYNNEI. The receptor was derived from a woman aged 25 to 39 in good health and a related stem cell transplant donor. V gene TRBV2 combines with J gene TRBJ1-5; 7 bases align to TRBD1. Sequencing used PBMCs. CDR3 sequence (DNA): TGTGCCAGCAGTCCGGGACAGAGCAATCAGCCCCAGCATTTT. It translates to CASSPGQSNQPQHF.